This TCR beta chain was identified during a study of persistence of HIV-infected CD4 T cells. Study information: CD4+ T cells responding to CMV or HIV-1 Gag were isolated. Findings and caveats of the study: TCRbeta richness was lower in CMV- and Gag-responding cells than in anti-CD3/anti-CD28-responding cells.

The immunoSEQ assay was version 4, run in survey mode. TCRdb's table, derived via immunoSEQ multiplex PCR, lists solely in-frame clones and lacks some. The table shows tens of thousands of clones, with about 69% occurring only once. In the case of this clone: Its antigen remains unknown.

Overlapping HIV-1 Gag 15-mer peptides at 0.95 to 1 ug per peptide per mL were used. CD40L-negative CD69-negative CD45RO-high memory CD4+ T cells were sorted as populations depleted of antigen-responding cells. CD8-depleted PBMCs were stimulated 15 to 20 hours with anti-CD28/CD49d costimulation, CD40-blocking antibody and enfuvirtide. The V end lost 4 bases, the J end lost 1 base, and 7 bases lay between the germline ends. Germline values: CDR1 SGHAT, CDR2 FQNNGV. CDR3 size: 13 residues. This TCR was recovered from an adult man with HIV who was CMV-seropositive. The specimen was CD4+ T cells sorted from PBMCs after approximately 20-hour stimulation, collected from a patient who received antiretroviral therapy. This rearrangement joins TRBV11-2 to TRBJ1-1; the D gene is possibly TRBD1 (5 bases). As DNA, the CDR3 is TGTGCCAGCAGCTCCGACAGGAACACTGAAGCTTTCTTT. Translated: CASSSDRNTEAFF. Complete variable domain (other parts from reference TRBV11-2 and TRBJ1-1): EAGVAQSPRYKIIEKRQSVAFWCNPISGHATLYWYQQILGQGPKLLIQFQNNGVVDDSQLPKDRFSAERLKGVDSTLKIQPAKLEDSAVYLCASSSDRNTEAFFGQGTRLTVV.